Presented here are 24 T cell receptor beta chains from one specimen sequenced in a study of T-cell memory formation after mild COVID-19. TCRdb processed the 5' RACE reads anew with MiXCR; each CDR3 protein has one entry. The sample yields about 140,000 distinct CDR3 sequences, approximately 25% seen once. The sample comprised PBMCs or a T cell subset sorted from them (not recorded which). These receptors were obtained from an adult woman who had mild COVID-19 (a few samples of this study predate the infection). Cell type and time point are not known.

This clonotype was recorded a few times. CDR3 DNA: TGTGCCAGCAGCTTCGGTTATAATTCACCCCTCCACTTT. This gives the protein CASSFGYNSPLHF. This chain links TRBV7-2 with TRBJ1-6; D gene ambiguous. Trimming left V 3 bases short and J 4 bases short, with 4 bases between. CDR1 and CDR2 (germline): SGHTA, FQGNSA. The CDR3 has 13 amino acids.

The chain links TRBV4-1 to TRBJ1-5; no definite D call. The germline V gene has CDR1 MGHRA and CDR2 YSYEKL. V was shortened by 0 bases and J by 3 bases, with 9 bases between the two germline ends. The length of the CDR3 is 15 residues. The CDR3 DNA is TGCGCCAGCAGCCAAGAATCAGGATTCAATCAGCCCCAGCATTTT. It specifies CASSQESGFNQPQHF.

CDR3 DNA sequence: TGTGCCAGCAGTTTCGAGGGGCAGCCCCAGCATTTT. Protein product: CASSFEGQPQHF. V usage is TRBV12-3 or TRBV12-4 and J usage is TRBJ1-5; D perhaps matches TRBD1 (5 bases). Trimming stripped 3 bases from V and 7 bases from J, with 7 bases between. The CDR3 extends over 12 amino acids.

The chain uses TRBV9 and TRBJ2-5; maybe TRBD2 (6 bases). The CDR3 extends over 17 amino acids. CDR1 and CDR2 from the germline V gene are SGDLS and YYNGEE. V was cut by 4 bases and J by 5 bases, with 24 bases left in between. The CDR3 spells CASSPSVGAEGRETQYF. Written as DNA, the CDR3 is TGTGCCAGCAGCCCCTCGGTGGGAGCGGAGGGCCGGGAGACCCAGTACTTC.

This clonotype was recorded a few times. This sequence joins TRBV24-1 and TRBJ1-1; no clear D. The germline gives CDR1 KGHDR, CDR2 SFDVKD. The V end was cut by 7 bases, the J end by 6 bases, with 14 bases between. The CDR3 spans 13 residues. CDR3 in DNA: TGTGCCACCAGGGGCGTGGATGAGGCTGAAGCTTTCTTT. The encoded protein is CATRGVDEAEAFF.

This clonotype has ten or more counts. The chain has TRBV4-2 and TRBJ2-3; the match to TRBD2 covers 10 bases. Germline V gene sequence: CDR1 LGHNA, CDR2 YNFKEQ. J gave up 5 bases and V 0 bases, and 5 bases lay outside the gene matches. This CDR3 spans 16 amino acids. The CDR3 DNA is TGTGCCAGCAGCCAAGAAGGAGCTAGCGGGGGAGATACGCAGTATTTT. Protein: CASSQEGASGGDTQYF.

This clonotype was seen repeatedly, ten times or more. The chain links TRBV4-1 to TRBJ2-3; 11 bases align to TRBD2. This CDR3 contains 18 residues. Trimming took 4 bases from V and 0 from J; bases not matched to a gene: 9. Germline V CDR1 and CDR2: MGHRA, YSYEKL. The CDR3 loop reads CASSLRLAGYTSTDTQYF. CDR3 bases: TGCGCCAGCAGCCTGAGACTAGCGGGGTATACAAGCACAGATACGCAGTATTTT.

The V gene is TRBV6-2 or TRBV6-3, the J gene TRBJ1-5, with D uncertain. Germline CDR1 is MNHEY and CDR2 is SVGEGT. Trimming pared 2 bases from V and 2 bases from J, leaving 7 bases between. The CDR3 is 14 amino acids. CDR3: CASSYLEGNQPQHF. In DNA, the CDR3 is TGTGCCAGCAGTTACCTCGAGGGCAATCAGCCCCAGCATTTT.

This chain connects TRBV24-1 to TRBJ1-1; a possible D gene is TRBD1 (5 bases). Per the germline V gene, CDR1 is KGHDR and CDR2 is SFDVKD. The CDR3 contains 14 residues. V lost 4 bases to trimming and J lost 1 base, with 9 bases between them. The CDR3 DNA sequence: TGTGCCACCAGTGACGGGGACCAGAACACTGAAGCTTTCTTT. This sequence encodes CATSDGDQNTEAFF.

The V call is TRBV4-1, the J call TRBJ1-5; 9 nucleotides line up with TRBD1. V shed 0 bases and J 6 bases; nucleotides not matched to a gene: 3. The CDR3 is made up of 15 amino acids. The germline CDR1 and CDR2 sequences are MGHRA and YSYEKL. In DNA form, the CDR3 reads TGCGCCAGCAGCCAAGACCGGACAGGGGCTCAGCCCCAGCATTTT. Its protein product is CASSQDRTGAQPQHF.

CDR3 amino acids: CASSQEPSRDRGYDEQFF. The CDR3 DNA reads TGCGCCAGCAGCCAAGAGCCGAGCCGGGACAGGGGTTACGATGAGCAGTTCTTC. The chain links TRBV4-3 to TRBJ2-1; 10 bases agree with TRBD1. Germline V gene lookup returns CDR1 LGHNA and CDR2 YSLEER. The CDR3 runs 18 residues. V shed 0 bases, J shed 8 bases, and the junction held 13 bases outside the gene matches.

There are a few counts of this clonotype. The chain combines TRBV9 with TRBJ2-7; tentatively, D is TRBD1 or TRBD2 (5 bases each). Per germline, CDR1 SGDLS and CDR2 YYNGEE. The CDR3 loop spans 14 amino acids. The V end was cut by 2 bases, the J end by 2 bases, with 11 bases between. The CDR3, as DNA: TGTGCCAGCAGCGTTCGGGACCGAGCCTACGAGCAGTACTTC. Translated, it gives CASSVRDRAYEQYF.

The chain employs TRBV29-1 and TRBJ2-2; 8 nucleotides line up with TRBD2. Losses at the gene ends were 6 bases for V and 6 bases for J; bases not matched to a gene: 3. CDR3 length: 12 amino acids. Looked up from germline, CDR1 is SQVTM and CDR2 is ANQGSEA. The CDR3: CSVRSGAGELFF. The DNA of the CDR3 is TGCAGCGTCCGTAGCGGGGCCGGGGAGCTGTTTTTT.

The rearrangement joins TRBV9 to TRBJ2-1; 11 positions match TRBD1. Unmatched junction bases numbered 2, after V lost 0 bases and J lost 3 bases. Germline CDR1 SGDLS, CDR2 YYNGEE. The length of the CDR3 is 16 residues. DNA of the CDR3: TGTGCCAGCAGCGTAGCGGGACAGGGGGGCTACAATGAGCAGTTCTTC. Translating gives CASSVAGQGGYNEQFF.

V usage is TRBV4-1 and J usage is TRBJ2-5; D unresolved. The V gene lost 0 bases and the J gene lost 1 base, with 9 bases spanning the gap. The length of the CDR3 is 15 residues. Germline-derived CDR1 and CDR2 are MGHRA and YSYEKL. The CDR3 sequence is CASSQEPGGQETQYF. CDR3 in DNA: TGCGCCAGCAGCCAAGAGCCGGGCGGCCAAGAGACCCAGTACTTC.

The rearrangement uses TRBV29-1 and TRBJ2-1, with D tentatively TRBD1 or TRBD2 (5 bases each). V was clipped by 6 bases and J by 6 bases, with 15 bases between them. Per germline, CDR1 SQVTM and CDR2 ANQGSEA. This CDR3 comprises 13 residues. The CDR3 coding sequence is TGCAGCGTGGTGAGGGTAGGGGTCAATGAGCAGTTCTTC. Translation gives CSVVRVGVNEQFF.

The rearrangement uses TRBV4-3 and TRBJ2-7; tentative D call: TRBD1 (5 bases). V was trimmed by 0 bases and J by 4 bases, leaving 10 bases between them. This CDR3 comprises 14 residues. Germline V gene lookup returns CDR1 LGHNA and CDR2 YSLEER. This CDR3 is CASSQDQGWYEQYF. The DNA for the CDR3 is TGCGCCAGCAGCCAAGACCAGGGATGGTACGAGCAGTACTTC.

The chain carries TRBV12-3 or TRBV12-4 and TRBJ2-3; tentatively, D is TRBD1 or TRBD2 (5 bases each). V lost 10 bases and J 0 bases, leaving 8 bases between the germline ends. This CDR3 spans 12 amino acids. The CDR3 spells CAIWDSTDTQYF. Written as DNA, the CDR3 is TGTGCCATTTGGGACAGCACAGATACGCAGTATTTT.

The J gene is TRBJ1-2, the V gene TRBV2; perhaps TRBD1 as D (5 bases). The length of the CDR3 is 14 residues. The germline CDR1 and CDR2 sequences are SNHLY and FYNNEI. V lost 4 bases and J 5 bases, leaving 14 bases between the germline ends. The CDR3 reads CASSVWAGLYGYTF. DNA for the CDR3: TGTGCCAGCAGTGTCTGGGCAGGGTTATATGGCTACACCTTC.

The gene calls are TRBV5-1 and TRBJ1-1, with D perhaps matching TRBD1 (5 bases). Trimming cost V 8 bases and J 5 bases, with 16 bases left between them. The CDR3 loop spans 13 amino acids. Germline values: CDR1 SGHRS, CDR2 YFSETQ. This chain's CDR3 is CASTGTQGTEAFF. The CDR3 DNA is TGCGCCAGTACCGGGACCCAAGGAACTGAAGCTTTCTTT.

This clonotype appeared a single time. The rearrangement links TRBV7-3 to TRBJ2-4; 7 bases fit TRBD2. Germline V gives CDR1 SGHTA, CDR2 FQGTGA. J lost 5 bases, V lost 1 base, and 5 bases had no gene match. The CDR3 loop spans 15 amino acids. Here the CDR3 reads CASSLRGGGQNIQYF. The CDR3 nucleotides are TGTGCCAGCAGCTTAAGGGGCGGGGGACAAAACATTCAGTACTTC. Together with reference TRBV7-3 and TRBJ2-4, the CDR3 gives the full variable domain: GAGVSQTPSNKVTEKGKYVELRCDPISGHTALYWYRQSLGQGPEFLIYFQGTGAADDSGLPNDRFFAVRPEGSVSTLKIQRTERGDSAVYLCASSLRGGGQNIQYFGAGTRLSVL.

The sample holds a few counts of this clonotype. CDR3 amino acids: CASSYKTGYTEAFF. The CDR3, as DNA: TGTGCCAGCAGTTACAAGACAGGGTATACTGAAGCTTTCTTT. The rearrangement uses TRBV6-5 and TRBJ1-1; TRBD1 matches at 7 bases. The V gene end was trimmed by 2 bases and the J gene end by 5 bases; junction bases not matched to a gene: 5. The CDR3 runs 14 residues. Germline values: CDR1 MNHEY, CDR2 SVGAGI.

This clonotype appeared a few times. V is TRBV3-1 and J is TRBJ2-7, with 8 bases lining up with TRBD2. CDR1 and CDR2 from the germline V gene are LGHDT and YNNKEL (reference sequence). CDR3 length: 14 residues. V lost 0 bases, J lost 10 bases, and 8 bases stayed unmatched. As DNA, the CDR3 is TGTGCCAGCAGCCAAGAACTTGGACTAGCCGAACAGTACTTC. It specifies CASSQELGLAEQYF.

The CDR3 is CASSQEMVGGQDTGELFF. Here the CDR3 DNA reads TGTGCCAGCAGCCAAGAAATGGTAGGGGGGCAGGACACCGGGGAGCTGTTTTTT. The genes are TRBV3-1 and TRBJ2-2; either TRBD1 or TRBD2 may fit D (6 bases each). The germline V gene has CDR1 LGHDT and CDR2 YNNKEL (reference sequence). The V and J ends lost 0 bases and 3 bases respectively, with 17 bases between them. CDR3 length: 18 amino acids.